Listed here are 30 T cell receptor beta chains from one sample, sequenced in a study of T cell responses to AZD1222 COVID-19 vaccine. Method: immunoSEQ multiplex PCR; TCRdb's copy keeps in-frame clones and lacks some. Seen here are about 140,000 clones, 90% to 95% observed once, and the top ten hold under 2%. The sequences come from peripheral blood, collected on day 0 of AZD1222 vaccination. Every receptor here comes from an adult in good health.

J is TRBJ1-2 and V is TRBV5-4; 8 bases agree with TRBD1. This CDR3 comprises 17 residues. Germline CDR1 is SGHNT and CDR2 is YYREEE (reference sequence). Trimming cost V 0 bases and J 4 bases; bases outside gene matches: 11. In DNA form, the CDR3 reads TGTGCCAGCAGCTTGGCCGCGACAGGGGTTTTTGGCTATGGCTACACCTTC. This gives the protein CASSLAATGVFGYGYTF.

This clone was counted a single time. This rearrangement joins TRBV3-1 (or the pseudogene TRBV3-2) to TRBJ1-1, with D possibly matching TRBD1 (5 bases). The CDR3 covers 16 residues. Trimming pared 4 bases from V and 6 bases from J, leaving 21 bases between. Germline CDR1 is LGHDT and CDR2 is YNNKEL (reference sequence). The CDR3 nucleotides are TGTGCCAGCAGCCTGGGGACTGGATTGCGTTCTGCTGAAGCTTTCTTT. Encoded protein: CASSLGTGLRSAEAFF.

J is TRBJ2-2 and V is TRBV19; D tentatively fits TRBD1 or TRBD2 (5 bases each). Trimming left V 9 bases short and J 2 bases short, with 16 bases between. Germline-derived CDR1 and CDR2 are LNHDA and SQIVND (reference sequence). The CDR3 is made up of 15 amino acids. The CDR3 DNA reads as TGTGCCAGCACACTCGGGGCACCAAACACCGGGGAGCTGTTTTTT. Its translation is CASTLGAPNTGELFF. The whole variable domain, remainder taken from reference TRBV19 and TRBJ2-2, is DGGITQSPKYLFRKEGQNVTLSCEQNLNHDAMYWYRQDPGQGLRLIYYSQIVNDFQKGDIAEGYSVSREKKESFPLTVTSAQKNPTAFYLCASTLGAPNTGELFFGEGSRLTVL.

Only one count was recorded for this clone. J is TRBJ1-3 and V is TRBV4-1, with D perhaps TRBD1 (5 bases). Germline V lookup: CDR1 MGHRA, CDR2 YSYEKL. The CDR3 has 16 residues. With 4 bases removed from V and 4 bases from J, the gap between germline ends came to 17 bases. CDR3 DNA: TGCGCCAGCAGCCCCTCGAGTGGGGCGCGGGGAAACACCATATATTTT. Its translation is CASSPSSGARGNTIYF.

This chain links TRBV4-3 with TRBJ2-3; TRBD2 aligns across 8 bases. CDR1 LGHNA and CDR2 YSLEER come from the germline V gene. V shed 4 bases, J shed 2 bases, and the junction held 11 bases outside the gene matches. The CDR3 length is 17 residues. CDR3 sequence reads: CASSPEGGGRITDTQYF. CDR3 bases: TGCGCCAGCAGCCCGGAAGGCGGGGGGCGCATCACAGATACGCAGTATTTT.

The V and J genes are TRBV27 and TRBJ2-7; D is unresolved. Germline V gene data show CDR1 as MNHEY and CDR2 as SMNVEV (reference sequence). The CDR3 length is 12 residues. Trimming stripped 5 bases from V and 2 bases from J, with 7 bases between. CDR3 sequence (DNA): TGTGCCAGCAGTAGGTGGCCCTACGAGCAGTACTTC. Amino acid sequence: CASSRWPYEQYF.

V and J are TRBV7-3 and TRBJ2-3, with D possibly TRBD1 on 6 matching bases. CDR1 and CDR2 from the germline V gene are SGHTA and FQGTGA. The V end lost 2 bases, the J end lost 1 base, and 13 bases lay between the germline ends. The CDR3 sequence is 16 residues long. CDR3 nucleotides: TGTGCCAGCAGCTTAGAATTGGACAGACGCACAGATACGCAGTATTTT. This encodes CASSLELDRRTDTQYF.

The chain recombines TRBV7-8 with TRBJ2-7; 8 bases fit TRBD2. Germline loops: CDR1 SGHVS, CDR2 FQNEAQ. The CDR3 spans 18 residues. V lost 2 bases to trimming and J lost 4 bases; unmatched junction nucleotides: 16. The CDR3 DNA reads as TGTGCCAGCAGCTTATATGTTACTAGCGGTGGTACGAGGTACGAGCAGTACTTC. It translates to CASSLYVTSGGTRYEQYF.

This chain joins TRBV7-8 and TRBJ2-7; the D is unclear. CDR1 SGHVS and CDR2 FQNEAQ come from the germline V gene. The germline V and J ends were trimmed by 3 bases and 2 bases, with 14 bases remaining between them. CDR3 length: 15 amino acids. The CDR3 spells CASSFTDSRAYEQYF. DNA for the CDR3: TGTGCCAGCAGCTTTACCGACTCTCGGGCCTACGAGCAGTACTTC.

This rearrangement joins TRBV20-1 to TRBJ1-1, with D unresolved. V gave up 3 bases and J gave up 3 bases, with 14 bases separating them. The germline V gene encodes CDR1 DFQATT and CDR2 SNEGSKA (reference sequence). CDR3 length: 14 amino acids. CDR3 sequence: CSASPYAGDTEAFF. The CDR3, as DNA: TGCAGTGCTAGTCCCTATGCGGGTGACACTGAAGCTTTCTTT.

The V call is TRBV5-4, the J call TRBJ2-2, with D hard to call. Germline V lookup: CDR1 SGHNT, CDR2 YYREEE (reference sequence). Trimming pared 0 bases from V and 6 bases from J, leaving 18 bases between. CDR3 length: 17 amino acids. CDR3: CASSLGRADILPGELFF. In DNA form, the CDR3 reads TGTGCCAGCAGCTTGGGACGGGCCGACATCCTCCCCGGGGAGCTGTTTTTT. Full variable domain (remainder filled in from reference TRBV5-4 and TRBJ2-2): ETGVTQSPTHLIKTRGQQVTLRCSSQSGHNTVSWYQQALGQGPQFIFQYYREEENGRGNFPPRFSGLQFPNYSSELNVNALELDDSALYLCASSLGRADILPGELFFGEGSRLTVL.

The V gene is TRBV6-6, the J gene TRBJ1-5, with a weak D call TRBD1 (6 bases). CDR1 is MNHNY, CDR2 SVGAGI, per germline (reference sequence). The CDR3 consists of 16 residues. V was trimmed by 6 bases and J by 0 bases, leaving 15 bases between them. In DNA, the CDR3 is TGTGCCAGCAGCCCCGGGACAACCTATAGCAATCAGCCCCAGCATTTT. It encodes CASSPGTTYSNQPQHF.

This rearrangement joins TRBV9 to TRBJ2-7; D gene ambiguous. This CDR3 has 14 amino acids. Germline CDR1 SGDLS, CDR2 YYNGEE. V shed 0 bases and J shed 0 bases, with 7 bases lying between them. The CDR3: CASSVATSSYEQYF. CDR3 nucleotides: TGTGCCAGCAGCGTAGCTACAAGCTCCTACGAGCAGTACTTC.

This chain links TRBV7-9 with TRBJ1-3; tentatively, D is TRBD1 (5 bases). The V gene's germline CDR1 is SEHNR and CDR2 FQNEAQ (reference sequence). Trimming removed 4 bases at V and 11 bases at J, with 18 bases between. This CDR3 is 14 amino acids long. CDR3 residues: CASSYTGRFIPIYF. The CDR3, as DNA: TGTGCCAGCAGCTACACAGGCAGGTTCATCCCCATATATTTT. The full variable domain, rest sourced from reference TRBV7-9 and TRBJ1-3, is DTGVSQNPRHKITKRGQNVTFRCDPISEHNRLYWYRQTLGQGPEFLTYFQNEAQLEKSRLLSDRFSAERPKGSFSTLEIQRTEQGDSAMYLCASSYTGRFIPIYFGEGSWLTVV.

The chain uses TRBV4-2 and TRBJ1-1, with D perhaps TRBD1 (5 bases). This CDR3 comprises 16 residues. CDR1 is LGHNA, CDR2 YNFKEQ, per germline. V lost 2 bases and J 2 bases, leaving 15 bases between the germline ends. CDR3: CASSQFSLGVNTEAFF. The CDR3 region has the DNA TGTGCCAGCAGCCAATTCTCTTTAGGGGTCAACACTGAAGCTTTCTTT.

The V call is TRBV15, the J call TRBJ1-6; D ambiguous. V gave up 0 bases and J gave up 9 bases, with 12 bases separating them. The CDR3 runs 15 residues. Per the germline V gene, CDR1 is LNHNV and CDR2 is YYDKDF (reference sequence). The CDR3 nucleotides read TGTGCCACCAGCAGAGATTTAGGGTCGGGTTCACCCCTCCACTTT. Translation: CATSRDLGSGSPLHF. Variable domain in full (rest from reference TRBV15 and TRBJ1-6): DAMVIQNPRYQVTQFGKPVTLSCSQTLNHNVMYWYQQKSSQAPKLLFHYYDKDFNNEADTPDNFQSRRPNTSFCFLDIRSPGLGDTAMYLCATSRDLGSGSPLHFGNGTRLTVT.

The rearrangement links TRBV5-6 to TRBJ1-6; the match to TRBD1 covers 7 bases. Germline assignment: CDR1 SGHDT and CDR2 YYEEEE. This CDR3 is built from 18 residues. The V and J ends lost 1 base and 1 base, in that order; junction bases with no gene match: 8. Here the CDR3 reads CASSLLLRQGSYNSPLHF. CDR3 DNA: TGTGCCAGCAGCTTGCTTTTAAGACAGGGTTCCTATAATTCACCCCTCCACTTT.

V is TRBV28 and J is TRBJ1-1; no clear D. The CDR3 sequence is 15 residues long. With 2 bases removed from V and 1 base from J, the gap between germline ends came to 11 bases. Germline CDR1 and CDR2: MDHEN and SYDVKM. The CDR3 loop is CASSLTGQENTEAFF. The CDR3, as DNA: TGTGCCAGCAGTTTAACTGGGCAGGAGAACACTGAAGCTTTCTTT.

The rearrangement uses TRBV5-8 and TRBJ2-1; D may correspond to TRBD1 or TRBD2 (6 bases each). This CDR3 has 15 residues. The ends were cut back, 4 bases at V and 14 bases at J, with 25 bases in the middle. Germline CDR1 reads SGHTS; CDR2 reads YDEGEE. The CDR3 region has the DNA TGTGCCAGCAGCACCGGGACTCCCTCAAGGGACACTAAGTTCTTC. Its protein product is CASSTGTPSRDTKFF.

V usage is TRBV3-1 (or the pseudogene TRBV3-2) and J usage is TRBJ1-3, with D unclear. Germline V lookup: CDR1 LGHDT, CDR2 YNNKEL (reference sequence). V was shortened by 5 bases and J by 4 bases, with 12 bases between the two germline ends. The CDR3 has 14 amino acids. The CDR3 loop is CASSVNAQGNTIYF. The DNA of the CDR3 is TGTGCCAGCAGCGTAAACGCTCAGGGAAACACCATATATTTT.

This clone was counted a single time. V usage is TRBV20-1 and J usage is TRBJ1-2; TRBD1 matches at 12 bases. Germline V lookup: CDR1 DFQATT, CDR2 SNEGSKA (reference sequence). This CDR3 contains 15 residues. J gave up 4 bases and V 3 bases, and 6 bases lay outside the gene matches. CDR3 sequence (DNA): TGCAGTGCTAGTAGGGGACAGGGGGCGGGCTATGGCTACACCTTC. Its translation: CSASRGQGAGYGYTF.

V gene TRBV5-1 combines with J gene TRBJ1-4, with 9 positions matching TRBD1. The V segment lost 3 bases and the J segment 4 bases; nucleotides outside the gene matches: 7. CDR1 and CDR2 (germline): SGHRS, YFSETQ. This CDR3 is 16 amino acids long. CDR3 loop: CASSSDRGAINEKLFF. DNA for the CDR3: TGCGCCAGCAGCTCCGACAGGGGGGCTATTAATGAAAAACTGTTTTTT.

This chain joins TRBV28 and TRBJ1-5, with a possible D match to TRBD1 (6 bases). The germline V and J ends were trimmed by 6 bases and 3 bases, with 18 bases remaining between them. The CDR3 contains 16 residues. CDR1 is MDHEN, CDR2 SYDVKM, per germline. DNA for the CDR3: TGTGCCAGCAGGCGGGCAGGGGTTGAGGACAATCAGCCCCAGCATTTT. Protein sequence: CASRRAGVEDNQPQHF.

The CDR3 here is CASSLAPPDGYEQYF. In nucleotides, the CDR3 is TGTGCCAGCAGCTTAGCTCCTCCCGACGGATACGAGCAGTACTTC. This chain uses TRBV7-9 with TRBJ2-7; D uncertain. The V end lost 0 bases, the J end lost 4 bases, and 13 bases lay between the germline ends. Germline V gene sequence: CDR1 SEHNR, CDR2 FQNEAQ (reference sequence). There are 15 residues in the CDR3.

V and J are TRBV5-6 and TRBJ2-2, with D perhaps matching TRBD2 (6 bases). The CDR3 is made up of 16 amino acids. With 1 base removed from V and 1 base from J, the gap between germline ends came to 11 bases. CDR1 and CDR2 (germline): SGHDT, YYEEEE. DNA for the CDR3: TGTGCCAGCAGCTTGCGGCTAGCGAGGAACACCGGGGAGCTGTTTTTT. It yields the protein CASSLRLARNTGELFF.

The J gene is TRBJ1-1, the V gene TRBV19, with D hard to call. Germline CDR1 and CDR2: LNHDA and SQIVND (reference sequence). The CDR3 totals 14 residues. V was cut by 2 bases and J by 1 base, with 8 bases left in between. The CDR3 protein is CASSISLRNTEAFF. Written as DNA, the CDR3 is TGTGCCAGTAGTATAAGCCTCAGGAACACTGAAGCTTTCTTT.

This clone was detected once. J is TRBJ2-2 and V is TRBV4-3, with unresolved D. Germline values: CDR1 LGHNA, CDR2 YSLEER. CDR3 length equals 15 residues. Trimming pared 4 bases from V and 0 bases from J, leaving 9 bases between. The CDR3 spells CASSLIPANTGELFF. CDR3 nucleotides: TGCGCCAGCAGCCTAATCCCCGCGAACACCGGGGAGCTGTTTTTT.

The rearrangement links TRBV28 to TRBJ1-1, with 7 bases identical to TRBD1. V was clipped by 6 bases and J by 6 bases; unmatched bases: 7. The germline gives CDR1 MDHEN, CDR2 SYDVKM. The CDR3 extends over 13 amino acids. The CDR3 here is CASSTAGGAEAFF. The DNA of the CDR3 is TGTGCCAGCAGCACGGCAGGGGGGGCTGAAGCTTTCTTT.

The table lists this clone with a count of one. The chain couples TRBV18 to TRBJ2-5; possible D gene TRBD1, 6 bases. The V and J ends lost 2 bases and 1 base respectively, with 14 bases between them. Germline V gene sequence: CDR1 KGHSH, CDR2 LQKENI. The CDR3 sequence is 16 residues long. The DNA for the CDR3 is TGTGCCAGCTCACCAGCTCTCGGGACACCCCAAGAGACCCAGTACTTC. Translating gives CASSPALGTPQETQYF. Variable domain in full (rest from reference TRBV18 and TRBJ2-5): NAGVMQNPRHLVRRRGQEARLRCSPMKGHSHVYWYRQLPEEGLKFMVYLQKENIIDESGMPKERFSAEFPKEGPSILRIQQVVRGDSAAYFCASSPALGTPQETQYFGPGTRLLVL.

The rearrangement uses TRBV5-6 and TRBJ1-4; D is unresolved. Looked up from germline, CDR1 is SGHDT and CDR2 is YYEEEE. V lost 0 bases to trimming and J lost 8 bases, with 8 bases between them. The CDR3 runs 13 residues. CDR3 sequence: CASSLGTAEKLFF. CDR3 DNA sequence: TGTGCCAGCAGCTTGGGGACGGCCGAAAAACTGTTTTTT. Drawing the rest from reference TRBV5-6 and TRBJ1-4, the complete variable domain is DAGVTQSPTHLIKTRGQQVTLRCSPKSGHDTVSWYQQALGQGPQFIFQYYEEEERQRGNFPDRFSGHQFPNYSSELNVNALLLGDSALYLCASSLGTAEKLFFGSGTQLSVL.